Listed below are T cell receptor beta chains from one sample, sequenced in a study of blood T cell repertoires in COVID-19. Produced via immunoSEQ multiplex PCR; TCRdb's table is partial and in-frame only. The repertoire holds roughly 220,000 clones, with 80% to 85% as singletons. The source material was peripheral blood. The receptors originated from an older woman with acute or convalescent COVID-19. Each CDR3 is given with its conserved first and last residue. A D gene is named only where the DNA matches it firmly. Where a row states a size, it is once, few, many or the class of an expanded clone; other rows omit it.

TRBJ1-4 | NA | few | TRBV7-2 | TGTGCCAGCAGCACGGACAGAGGGAATGAAAAACTGTTTTTT | CASSTDRGNEKLFF
TRBJ2-5 | TRBD2 | NA | TRBV27 | TGTGCCAGCAGCCCCCTGCGGGGGAGGCAAGAGACCCAGTACTTC | CASSPLRGRQETQYF
TRBJ1-2 | TRBD1 | NA | TRBV7-9 | TGTGCCAGCAGCTTAATCCAGGGGGATGGCTACACCTTC | CASSLIQGDGYTF
TRBJ2-1 | NA | NA | TRBV20-1 | TGCAGTGCTAGTTTGCAGAAAAGCTACAATGAGCAGTTCTTC | CSASLQKSYNEQFF
TRBJ1-6 | NA | once | TRBV5-1 | TGCGCCAGCAGCCCCAGACAGACCGCCAATTCACCCCTCCACTTT | CASSPRQTANSPLHF
TRBJ2-1 | NA | once | TRBV7-2 | TGTGCCAGCAGCATCCAGGCTCTCGGCAATGAGCAGTTCTTC | CASSIQALGNEQFF
TRBJ2-5 | TRBD2 | NA | TRBV11-2 | TGTGCCAGCACCATCAGCGGGGGGAGGGAGACCCAGTACTTC | CASTISGGRETQYF
TRBJ2-2 | NA | NA | TRBV2 | TGTGCCAGCCAGGGGATGAACGCCGGGGAGCTGTTTTTT | CASQGMNAGELFF
TRBJ2-1 | TRBD1 | NA | TRBV6-5 | TGTGCCAGCAGCAGGGGGCCCTCCTACAATGAGCAGTTCTTC | CASSRGPSYNEQFF
TRBJ1-3 | NA | NA | TRBV9 | TGTGCCAGCAGCGTAGGGTCTGTAGCTGGAAACACCATATATTTT | CASSVGSVAGNTIYF
TRBJ1-2 | TRBD1 | NA | TRBV4-2 | TGTGCCAGCAGCCAAGACGCCGGGACAGCTTCTAACTATGGCTACACCTTC | CASSQDAGTASNYGYTF
TRBJ2-7 | TRBD2 | once | TRBV6-5 | TGTGCCAGCAGGAGTAGCGGGCGATCCTACGAGCAGTACTTC | CASRSSGRSYEQYF
TRBJ2-3 | TRBD2 | NA | TRBV2 | TGTGCCAGCAGCGGGGGGTATGCAGATACGCAGTATTTT | CASSGGYADTQYF
TRBJ2-2 | NA | NA | TRBV5-5 | TGTGCCAGCAGCTTGGAACTCACCGGGGAGCTGTTTTTT | CASSLELTGELFF
TRBJ1-1 | TRBD1 | NA | TRBV6-6 | TGTGCCAGCAGACCCCGGACAGGGCGAACTTTCTTT | CASRPRTGRTFF
TRBJ2-1 | TRBD1 | NA | TRBV12-3/TRBV12-4 | TGTGCCAGCAGTCGGACAGGGAGGCTTGAGCAGTTCTTC | CASSRTGRLEQFF
TRBJ2-3 | NA | NA | TRBV18 | TGTGCCAGCTCACCACCCGCGGGACAGTGGTTACCAGAGAGAGATACGCAGTATTTT | CASSPPAGQWLPERDTQYF
TRBJ1-1 | NA | NA | TRBV14 | TGTGCCAGCAGCCAAAATGCTCCGGGAATCGGCACTGAAGCTTTCTTT | CASSQNAPGIGTEAFF
TRBJ2-7 | NA | few | TRBV2 | TGTGCCAGCAGTGATAGCTCCTACGAGCAGTACTTC | CASSDSSYEQYF
TRBJ1-4 | NA | NA | TRBV5-5 | TGTGCCAGCAGCTTTTCCGGGGGAACTAATGAAAAACTGTTTTTT | CASSFSGGTNEKLFF
TRBJ1-2 | NA | NA | TRBV12-3/TRBV12-4 | TGTGCCAGCAGCCACGACAGGCGCAATGGCTACACCTTC | CASSHDRRNGYTF
TRBJ2-5 | TRBD2 | once | TRBV19 | TGTGCCAGTAGTAGACTAGCGGGGGAGACCCAGTACTTC | CASSRLAGETQYF
TRBJ2-1 | NA | NA | TRBV12-3/TRBV12-4 | TGTGCCAGCAGTCTATACAATGAGCAGTTCTTC | CASSLYNEQFF
TRBJ1-6 | NA | NA | TRBV18 | TGTGCCAGCTCACGTAACCCAGCAGGAAATTCACCCCTCCACTTT | CASSRNPAGNSPLHF
TRBJ1-3 | NA | NA | TRBV11-3 | TGTGCCAGCAGCCTGACGGGGGGAAACACCATATATTTT | CASSLTGGNTIYF
TRBJ2-6 | NA | NA | TRBV4-2 | TGTGCCAGCAGCCAAGGAGGGTCTGGGGCCAACGTCCTGACTTTC | CASSQGGSGANVLTF
TRBJ1-6 | NA | once | TRBV5-1 | TGCGCCAGCAGTGAGGTCTCAGTCTATAATTCACCCCTCCACTTT | CASSEVSVYNSPLHF
TRBJ2-1 | TRBD2 | NA | TRBV4-1 | TGCGCCAGCAGCCAAGGTAGCGGGGGGCAAACCAAGCAGTTCTTC | CASSQGSGGQTKQFF
TRBJ1-3 | NA | NA | TRBV5-8 | TGTGCCAGCAGCTTGGGACATTCATCTGGAAACACCATATATTTT | CASSLGHSSGNTIYF
TRBJ1-1 | TRBD1 | NA | TRBV3-1/TRBV3-2 | TGTGCCAGCAGCCTCGGACAGGGGAACACTGAAGCTTTCTTT | CASSLGQGNTEAFF
TRBJ1-3 | NA | NA | TRBV18 | TGTGCCAGCTCACCACAGACAGGAAAAAACTCTGGAAACACCATATATTTT | CASSPQTGKNSGNTIYF
TRBJ1-2 | NA | NA | TRBV5-4 | TGTGCCAGCAGCCAGGGACTACTCCCCCGCTATGGCTACACCTTC | CASSQGLLPRYGYTF
TRBJ1-3 | TRBD1 | NA | TRBV2 | TGTGCCAGTGGGACAGGGAGCTCTGGAAACACCATATATTTT | CASGTGSSGNTIYF